This T cell receptor beta chain originates from a study of control samples from healthy donors and cancer patients. This CDR3 has 14 amino acids. Germline-derived CDR1 and CDR2 are SGHTA and FQGNSA. Trimming took 3 bases from V and 2 from J; bases not matched to a gene: 2. Some clones are missing from TCRdb's copy, which holds only in-frame ones; the method was immunoSEQ multiplex PCR. There are around 70,000 clones in the sample; approximately 86% occur only once, and around 14% lies in the top ten. This chain connects TRBV7-2 to TRBJ2-7; 9 bases map to TRBD2. The source of this sequence is a man aged 55 to 70 in good health. Material: blood. The CDR3 sequence is CASSLTSGPYEQYF. The CDR3 DNA reads as TGTGCCAGCAGCTTGACTAGCGGTCCCTACGAGCAGTACTTC.